This TCR beta chain was recorded in a study of blood T cells in healthy people across ages. The CDR3 runs 15 residues. V was shortened by 2 bases and J by 1 base, with 11 bases between the two germline ends. The germline V gene has CDR1 KGHSH and CDR2 LQKENI. About this clonotype: The antigen is unknown.

RNA extraction gave at least 5 micrograms of total RNA per sample. Next came a second PCR, run for about 7 to 12 cycles, which used a sample-barcoded 5' primer along with a J-beta primer mix. Each sample provided no less than 3 million CDR3-containing paired-end reads. TCRdb used MiXCR to reprocess the 5' RACE reads, holding one entry per CDR3 protein. This table holds over a million distinct CDR3 sequences, 35% to 45% found once. Study-wide points: There were more naive CD4+ cells and higher diversity in long-lived donors than in aged donors. Roughly linearly, TCR beta diversity per million T cells fell as age increased.

This receptor was taken from a woman aged 18 to 35 in good health. The rearrangement uses TRBV18 and TRBJ1-1, with D possibly TRBD1 on 5 matching bases. Sequencing was performed on blood. CDR3 loop: CASSPGGVRNTEAFF. In nucleotides, the CDR3 is TGTGCCAGCTCACCAGGAGGGGTACGGAACACTGAAGCTTTCTTT.